Listed below are T cell receptor beta chains from one sample, sequenced in a study of shared clonotypes between healthy human individuals. Sequenced by immunoSEQ multiplex PCR; TCRdb stores in-frame clones only, minus some. In the table there are 1.4 million to 1.5 million clones, around 95% of which are singletons. Sequencing was carried out using naive CD4+ T cells sorted from blood. Receptor source: a man aged 30-40 years in good health. CDR3s include the opening cysteine and the closing phenylalanine or tryptophan. The D gene is left open where the match is weak.

d_call	v_call	j_call	cdr3_nt	cdr3_aa
.	TRBV4-3	TRBJ2-1	TGCGCCAGCAGCCAAGATGGTGGGACTCTCTACAATGAGCAGTTCTTC	CASSQDGGTLYNEQFF
TRBD2	TRBV6-1	TRBJ2-1	TGTGCCAGCGCCAGACTAGCGGATAAAGCCTCAGGGCAGTTCTTC	CASARLADKASGQFF
.	TRBV19	TRBJ1-3	TGTGCCAGTAGTTCCTCGGACAGCCCTGGAAACACCATATATTTT	CASSSSDSPGNTIYF
.	TRBV5-1	TRBJ1-4	TGCGCCAGCAGCTTGATCTCGGCTAATGAAAAACTGTTTTTT	CASSLISANEKLFF
.	TRBV11-2	TRBJ2-7	TGTGCCAGCAGCTTAAGGCGGAACAACTACGAGCAGTACTTC	CASSLRRNNYEQYF
TRBD1	TRBV28	TRBJ2-3	TGTGCCAGCAGTTTACTTCCCGGGACAGGCACAGATACGCAGTATTTT	CASSLLPGTGTDTQYF
.	TRBV10-3	TRBJ1-1	TGTGCCATCAGTGAGTCGGGGTGGGGGACTGAAGCTTTCTTT	CAISESGWGTEAFF
TRBD1	TRBV5-4	TRBJ2-1	TGTGCCAGCAGCTCGGAGACAGGGGTTAGCGAGCAGTTCTTC	CASSSETGVSEQFF
.	TRBV9	TRBJ2-3	TGTGCCAGCAGCGCCCCGGGGTCAGATACGCAGTATTTT	CASSAPGSDTQYF
TRBD1	TRBV5-1	TRBJ1-1	TGCGCCAGCAGCAGTTCCCGGGACAGGGGGGACGCTTTCTTT	CASSSSRDRGDAFF
TRBD2	TRBV18	TRBJ2-7	TGTGCCAGCTCATCGACTAGCGGCTCCTACGAGCAGTACTTC	CASSSTSGSYEQYF
TRBD1	TRBV28	TRBJ1-4	TGTGCCAGCAGTTTAGGTCTGACAGGGCTTGGGGAAAAACTGTTTTTT	CASSLGLTGLGEKLFF